This TCR beta chain was observed in a study of tumor-infiltrating lymphocytes in localized non-small cell lung cancer. The overall study: Patients included smokers and never-smokers with various histologies, some sampled after neoadjuvant chemotherapy.

Study-wide results and caveats: Tumor T-cell fraction was not associated with recurrence-free survival. T-cell fraction did not differ between immunotypes IM1 and IM2.

Germline V CDR1 and CDR2: SGHTA, FQGNSA. The CDR3 has 12 residues. The germline V and J ends were trimmed by 8 bases and 4 bases, with 11 bases remaining between them. Assay: immunoSEQ multiplex PCR; the TCRdb copy retains only in-frame clones and omits some. Here the sample spans some 29,000 clones, 70% to 90% being singletons. On this clone: Its antigen is as yet unknown.

V gene TRBV7-2 combines with J gene TRBJ2-5; either TRBD1 or TRBD2 may fit D (5 bases each). Material for sequencing was lung tumor tissue. The sequence was collected from a human donor with non-small cell lung cancer. CDR3 residues: CASRGVGETQYF. CDR3 DNA: TGTGCCAGCCGAGGGGTTGGAGAGACCCAGTACTTC. The full variable domain, with the rest looked up from reference TRBV7-2 and TRBJ2-5, is GAGVSQSPSNKVTEKGKDVELRCDPISGHTALYWYRQSLGQGLEFLIYFQGNSAPDKSGLPSDRFSAERTGGSVSTLTIQRTQQEDSAVYLCASRGVGETQYFGPGTRLLVL.